These T cell receptor beta chains were read from a single sample in a study of radiotherapy plus CTLA-4 blockade in lung cancer. TCRdb keeps only in-frame clones here, not all; method: immunoSEQ multiplex PCR. The sample has roughly 76,000 clones, roughly 80% seen once. The sequencing here drew on peripheral blood, taken from a patient treated with radiotherapy plus ipilimumab. All receptors derive from a human donor with non-small cell lung cancer whose response to radiotherapy plus ipilimumab could not be evaluated. The CDR3 runs from the conserved cysteine through the conserved F or W. D genes are given only for firm matches. Some rows have no size entry. The others give once, few or many, or a class for an expanded clone.

clone_size: few
v_call: TRBV18
cdr3_length: 13
j_call: TRBJ1-1
d_call: NA
cdr3_nt: TGTGCCAGCTCACAGACAGGAGGATGGGAAGCTTTCTTT
cdr3_aa: CASSQTGGWEAFF

clone_size: NA
v_call: TRBV25-1
cdr3_length: 13
j_call: TRBJ1-4
d_call: TRBD1
cdr3_nt: TGTGCCAGCAGTGACAGGGGGCATGAAAAACTGTTTTTT
cdr3_aa: CASSDRGHEKLFF

clone_size: NA
v_call: TRBV6-5
cdr3_length: 15
j_call: TRBJ2-7
d_call: TRBD1
cdr3_nt: TGTGCCAGCAGTCCCATCCGGGACAGCTCCTACGAGCAGTACTTC
cdr3_aa: CASSPIRDSSYEQYF

clone_size: NA
v_call: TRBV7-2
cdr3_length: 16
j_call: TRBJ2-1
d_call: TRBD1
cdr3_nt: TGTGCCAGCAGCTTAGCTGGGACAGGGGGCTGGTATGAGCAGTTCTTC
cdr3_aa: CASSLAGTGGWYEQFF

clone_size: NA
v_call: TRBV19
cdr3_length: 16
j_call: TRBJ1-4
d_call: NA
cdr3_nt: TGTGCCAGTGCGGGGGGAGAGGTTGTTTCTAATGAAAAACTGTTTTTT
cdr3_aa: CASAGGEVVSNEKLFF

clone_size: once
v_call: TRBV5-1
cdr3_length: 15
j_call: TRBJ1-5
d_call: NA
cdr3_nt: TGCGCCAGCAGCTTGGTAGGACAGCCAAATCAGCCCCAGCATTTT
cdr3_aa: CASSLVGQPNQPQHF

clone_size: NA
v_call: TRBV18
cdr3_length: 14
j_call: TRBJ1-1
d_call: NA
cdr3_nt: TGTGCCAGCTCACCGGGGGCCTCGGGGACTGAAGCTTTCTTT
cdr3_aa: CASSPGASGTEAFF

clone_size: NA
v_call: TRBV19
cdr3_length: 14
j_call: TRBJ2-7
d_call: TRBD1
cdr3_nt: TGTGCCAGTAGCTCAAACAGGGGAGTCTACGAGCAGTACTTC
cdr3_aa: CASSSNRGVYEQYF

clone_size: NA
v_call: TRBV5-1
cdr3_length: 14
j_call: TRBJ1-1
d_call: TRBD1
cdr3_nt: TGCGCCAGCAGCAGACAGGGGGCGAACACTGAAGCTTTCTTT
cdr3_aa: CASSRQGANTEAFF

clone_size: NA
v_call: TRBV19
cdr3_length: 13
j_call: TRBJ1-1
d_call: NA
cdr3_nt: TGTGCCAGTAGTACGACAGCGAACACTGAAGCTTTCTTT
cdr3_aa: CASSTTANTEAFF

clone_size: NA
v_call: TRBV15
cdr3_length: 13
j_call: TRBJ1-5
d_call: NA
cdr3_nt: TGTGCCACCCAGGGATTTAGCAATCAGCCCCAGCATTTT
cdr3_aa: CATQGFSNQPQHF

clone_size: NA
v_call: TRBV5-1
cdr3_length: 15
j_call: TRBJ1-5
d_call: NA
cdr3_nt: TGCGCCAGCAGCTTGTCGGGTATTCTCGATCAGCCCCAGCATTTT
cdr3_aa: CASSLSGILDQPQHF

clone_size: few
v_call: TRBV21-1
cdr3_length: 16
j_call: TRBJ1-3
d_call: NA
cdr3_nt: TGTGCCAGCAGCAACTTGGGGGGGGACTCTGGAAACACCATATATTTT
cdr3_aa: CASSNLGGDSGNTIYF

clone_size: NA
v_call: TRBV6-1
cdr3_length: 14
j_call: TRBJ1-2
d_call: TRBD1
cdr3_nt: TGTGCCAGCAGTGCACACAGGGGGAACTATGGCTACACCTTC
cdr3_aa: CASSAHRGNYGYTF

clone_size: NA
v_call: TRBV6-5
cdr3_length: 16
j_call: TRBJ2-5
d_call: TRBD2
cdr3_nt: TGTGCCAGCAGTTACGGGGGACTAGCGGGGGAAGAGACCCAGTACTTC
cdr3_aa: CASSYGGLAGEETQYF

clone_size: NA
v_call: TRBV11-1
cdr3_length: 13
j_call: TRBJ1-1
d_call: TRBD1
cdr3_nt: TGTGCCAGCTCCACGACAGGGGAAACTGAAGCTTTCTTT
cdr3_aa: CASSTTGETEAFF

clone_size: NA
v_call: TRBV6-5
cdr3_length: 15
j_call: TRBJ2-1
d_call: TRBD2
cdr3_nt: TGTGCCAGCAGTGGCGCGGGGGGGCCGTTCCAGGAGCAGTTCTTC
cdr3_aa: CASSGAGGPFQEQFF

clone_size: NA
v_call: TRBV5-1
cdr3_length: 16
j_call: TRBJ2-1
d_call: TRBD2
cdr3_nt: TGCGCCAGCAGCTTGGGAGGGCGGGGGTCCTACAATGAGCAGTTCTTC
cdr3_aa: CASSLGGRGSYNEQFF

clone_size: NA
v_call: TRBV29-1
cdr3_length: 16
j_call: TRBJ2-1
d_call: NA
cdr3_nt: TGCAGCGTTGAAGGTCTCTCGGCAGGGCGAAGGAATGAGCAGTTCTTC
cdr3_aa: CSVEGLSAGRRNEQFF

clone_size: NA
v_call: TRBV5-1
cdr3_length: 14
j_call: TRBJ2-3
d_call: NA
cdr3_nt: TGCGCCGGCAGCCGGAGAACCCTCACAGATACGCAGTATTTT
cdr3_aa: CAGSRRTLTDTQYF

clone_size: NA
v_call: TRBV2
cdr3_length: 15
j_call: TRBJ2-7
d_call: TRBD2
cdr3_nt: TGTGCCAGTTGGACTAGCGCTATAAGCTCCTACGAGCAGTACTTC
cdr3_aa: CASWTSAISSYEQYF

clone_size: NA
v_call: TRBV5-3
cdr3_length: 16
j_call: TRBJ2-6
d_call: NA
cdr3_nt: TGTGCCAGAAGCCCGTTTTACGGCTCTGGGGCCAACGTCCTGACTTTC
cdr3_aa: CARSPFYGSGANVLTF